The T cell receptor (beta chain) described here comes from a study of Tregs in tolerant kidney transplant recipients. Germline lookup yields CDR1 MNHEY and CDR2 SVGAGI. Trimming left V 4 bases short and J 1 base short, with 7 bases between. The CDR3 covers 13 residues. Method: immunoSEQ multiplex PCR; TCRdb's copy keeps in-frame clones and lacks some. The table shows 75,000 to 95,000 clones, with 85% to 95% occurring only once. Unstimulated Tregs (CD4+CD25+CD127-) and CD4+CD25- non-Tregs were sorted from PBMCs. Study-wide points: No direct test of biological reproducibility was done here. The most relevant donor-specific Treg TCRbeta repertoire apparently came from expansion with activated donor B cells.

With regard to this clone: Its matching antigen is unknown.

The origin of this receptor is a human donor in good health. The gene calls are TRBV6-5 and TRBJ1-1; no firm D call. The sample comprised CD8+ T cells from blood. The CDR3 region has the DNA TGTGCCAGCAGTTGGGTCCCGAACACTGAAGCTTTCTTT. Encoded protein: CASSWVPNTEAFF.